Listed here is a single TCR beta chain. This clonotype was observed a few times. What antigen it recognizes has not been identified. It has no much larger one-base neighbor in the sample; base qualities were not kept. The library was produced with 5' RACE. Sequencing was carried out with an Illumina HiSeq 2000. A universal primer binding site was introduced by template switching, and a unique molecular identifier was present in the final cDNA, enabling accurate counting of TCR cDNA molecules. First-strand cDNA for TCR alpha and beta chains was synthesized from specific primers in the conserved constant-segment region. Each cDNA library was double barcoded, with a SMART-Mk sample barcode plus Illumina barcodes, to control for contamination. TruSeq adapter sequences along with Illumina sample barcodes were introduced in two successive PCR steps. The Illumina HiSeq platform was used with custom primers to sequence TCR alpha and beta cDNA libraries. The source study handled its data this way. Raw reads were processed with MiGEC to extract unique molecular identifiers, and MiXCR was used to determine CDR3 positions. Recombination models were inferred per individual with the repgenHMM and IGoR tools using an EM algorithm. Shared clonotype analysis was performed with the tcR package in R, normalizing sharing by the product of cloneset sizes. To study raw recombination free of thymic and clonal selection effects, out-of-frame nonproductive sequences were analyzed. TCRdb handled the public reads itself, with Q25 trimming in fastp and clone calling in MiXCR, and kept productive beta chains. Rows are unified per CDR3 protein, each entry keeping the most common DNA and genes. TCRdb, rather than the study authors, made the V and J calls. The sample data list around 250,000 distinct CDR3 sequences, and approximately 8.6% of these were observed just once. The biggest ten clones account for over 2.5% of the sample.

The sample originates from a study of identical twins listed by TCRdb under 2016. Broadly, across the study: To test whether fetal clonotypes persist, this study deep-sequenced TCR alpha and beta repertoires from monozygotic twins, from unrelated adults of various ages, and from cord blood. To rule out contamination, replicate twin experiments were performed at different times with different library preparation protocols.

From the cysteine through the phenylalanine, the CDR3 covers 14 amino acids. This entry keeps only the CDR3 DNA: 42 bases, framed from base 1. Trimming accounts for 5 bases at V and 7 bases at J, while the number of junction bases matched to no gene is 8. CDR1 SEHNR and CDR2 FQNEAQ are derived from the germline V gene (reference sequence). Every donor was a healthy Caucasian. The twin cohort consisted of three pairs of female monozygotic twins, all aged roughly 18 to 30 years. Positive isolation kits from Invitrogen were used to isolate the CD4+ and CD8+ T cell populations. What the work shows at the level of the full study, not this receptor alone: In monozygotic twins, out-of-frame TCR alpha sharing was systematically underestimated by recombination models, although the models agreed with sharing between unrelated individuals. Invariant T cells such as MAIT and iNKT could partly confound zero-insertion analyses, although diverse VJ usage argued against such confounding for most clonotypes. Because the same donors could not be followed over many years, the conclusions depended on cross-sectional statistical analysis. Out-of-frame TCR alpha sequences shared between twins showed an excess of low generation-probability sequences compared with coincidental sharing between unrelated individuals. Fewer insertions were carried by abundant cord blood beta clonotypes, a similar but weaker trend appeared in young adult naive repertoires, and no such trend appeared in memory repertoires. The excess sharing between twins in beta out-of-frame sequences was weaker because fewer shared sequences reduced the signal-to-noise ratio.

The same data also went into a second study, on yellow fever vaccine responses in identical twins. According to the second study: According to the authors, the vaccine-induced T cell response in identical twins seemed to be partly convergent and partly specific to each individual. Focusing on identical twins, the study followed the T cell clones that responded to the vaccine, and did so with precision.

The clonotype comes from a woman younger than 30 in good health. The chain links TRBV7-9 with TRBJ2-5; TRBD1 agrees with 9 junctional bases. Sequencing was performed on CD8+ T cells sorted from blood. The sequence in DNA is TGTGCCAGCAGCGCAGAGGACAGGGGCTTGACCCAGTACTTC. Its protein is CASSAEDRGLTQYF.